This T cell receptor beta chain is from a study of T-cell memory formation after mild COVID-19. The wider study: Largely donor-specific TCR clusters were found.

Whole-study findings and limits: The authors left the SARS-CoV-2 specificity of second-wave clones peaking on day 37 unconfirmed. From day 15 to 85, contracting clones were balanced between CD4 and CD8, whereas later expanders leaned toward CD4+. CD8+ contracting clones occupied EMRA, while CD4+ ones occupied mainly CM and EM.

Germline-derived CDR1 and CDR2 are LGHDT and YNNKEL (reference sequence). With V trimmed by 1 base and J by 3 bases, 12 bases remained unmatched. This CDR3 is 19 amino acids long. MiXCR was run by TCRdb on the 5' RACE reads, yielding one entry per CDR3 protein. The sample yields more than 25,000 distinct CDR3 sequences, 7.4% seen once. This clonotype was recorded at least ten times. Its antigen is undetermined. The source of this sequence is an adult woman who had mild COVID-19 (a few samples of this study predate the infection). Cell type and time point are not known. The material sequenced was PBMCs or a T cell subset sorted from them (not recorded which). The chain couples TRBV3-1 to TRBJ2-1; 10 bases are shared with TRBD1. The CDR3 DNA follows: TGTGCCAGCAGCCAAGCTATCATGGAGGGACAGGGGTACTACAATGAGCAGTTCTTC. Its protein is CASSQAIMEGQGYYNEQFF.